Presented here are 14 T cell receptor beta chains from one specimen sequenced in a study of shared clonotypes between healthy human individuals. Data came from immunoSEQ multiplex PCR; TCRdb stores just in-frame clones and leaves some out. The sample records around 1.4 million clones, around 98.5% being singletons. The sample comprised naive CD4+ T cells sorted from blood. The sample's subset: CD45RA+ positively selected. Receptors originate from a man aged 25 to 40 in good health.

This sequence joins TRBV18 and TRBJ2-3, with D possibly called TRBD1 or TRBD2 (5 bases each). This CDR3 is 16 amino acids long. The V and J ends lost 3 bases and 2 bases respectively, with 15 bases between them. Germline-derived CDR1 and CDR2 are KGHSH and LQKENI. This chain's CDR3 is CASSPLPGADTDTQYF. CDR3 bases: TGTGCCAGCTCACCCTTACCCGGGGCCGACACAGATACGCAGTATTTT. Full variable domain (outside the CDR3, taken from reference TRBV18 and TRBJ2-3): NAGVMQNPRHLVRRRGQEARLRCSPMKGHSHVYWYRQLPEEGLKFMVYLQKENIIDESGMPKERFSAEFPKEGPSILRIQQVVRGDSAAYFCASSPLPGADTDTQYFGPGTRLTVL.

CDR3 DNA: TGTGCCAGCAGTGAAGGGGATGCGGGCACAGATACGCAGTATTTT. Residues: CASSEGDAGTDTQYF. The gene calls are TRBV2 and TRBJ2-3; no definite D call. Per the germline V gene, CDR1 is SNHLY and CDR2 is FYNNEI. This CDR3 comprises 15 residues. V dropped 1 base and J dropped 1 base, with 9 bases sitting between them.

The rearrangement uses TRBV29-1 and TRBJ1-2; D gene unclear. The V end lost 3 bases, the J end lost 5 bases, and 19 bases lay between the germline ends. CDR3 length: 15 amino acids. Germline assignment: CDR1 SQVTM and CDR2 ANQGSEA. This chain's CDR3 is CSVDETAGLTYGYTF. The CDR3, as DNA: TGCAGCGTTGATGAGACGGCGGGCCTGACATATGGCTACACCTTC.

The J gene is TRBJ1-1, the V gene TRBV7-9; D might be TRBD1 (5 bases). This CDR3 has 14 residues. V lost 4 bases, J lost 1 base, and 10 bases lay in between. Germline V CDR1 and CDR2: SEHNR, FQNEAQ (reference sequence). The CDR3 sequence is CASSSPDRNTEAFF. CDR3 DNA sequence: TGTGCCAGCAGCTCCCCCGACAGGAACACTGAAGCTTTCTTT.

This chain joins TRBV5-4 and TRBJ1-1; possible D gene TRBD1, 6 bases. Germline values: CDR1 SGHNT, CDR2 YYREEE (reference sequence). CDR3 length: 16 amino acids. Trimming stripped 3 bases from V and 1 base from J, with 16 bases between. The CDR3 DNA sequence: TGTGCCAGCAGCTCTACACAGGGATCAAGGAACACTGAAGCTTTCTTT. This gives the protein CASSSTQGSRNTEAFF.

The V gene is TRBV7-9, the J gene TRBJ2-2, with 11 nucleotides matching TRBD2. V lost 7 bases, J lost 0 bases, and 7 bases stayed unmatched. The CDR3 totals 17 residues. Germline V gene lookup returns CDR1 SEHNR and CDR2 FQNEAQ (reference sequence). CDR3 in amino acids: CASTQTTSGTNTGELFF. For the CDR3, the DNA is TGTGCCAGCACCCAAACGACTAGCGGGACGAACACCGGGGAGCTGTTTTTT. Drawing the rest from reference TRBV7-9 and TRBJ2-2, the complete variable domain is DTGVSQNPRHKITKRGQNVTFRCDPISEHNRLYWYRQTLGQGPEFLTYFQNEAQLEKSRLLSDRFSAERPKGSFSTLEIQRTEQGDSAMYLCASTQTTSGTNTGELFFGEGSRLTVL.

This clone was seen only once. The chain links TRBV5-1 to TRBJ2-3, with D unresolved. There are 14 residues in the CDR3. V gave up 1 base and J gave up 4 bases, with 10 bases separating them. The V gene's germline CDR1 is SGHRS and CDR2 YFSETQ. CDR3 sequence: CASSLTDSPDTQYF. The CDR3, as DNA: TGCGCCAGCAGCTTGACAGACTCCCCAGATACGCAGTATTTT.

The chain combines TRBV25-1 with TRBJ1-2, with 12 bases lining up with TRBD1. The V gene end was trimmed by 6 bases and the J gene end by 8 bases; junction bases not matched to a gene: 10. The CDR3 sequence is 15 residues long. Germline loops: CDR1 MGHDK, CDR2 SYGVNS. The CDR3 DNA follows: TGTGCCAGCAGCCCCGGGGGACAGGGGGCGTGGGGCTACACCTTC. Its protein product is CASSPGGQGAWGYTF.

V usage is TRBV19 and J usage is TRBJ2-5; TRBD2 aligns across 11 bases. The V and J ends lost 4 bases and 5 bases, in that order; junction bases with no gene match: 6. Germline loops: CDR1 LNHDA, CDR2 SQIVND (reference sequence). The CDR3 has 15 amino acids. The CDR3 bases are TGTGCCAGTAGTAAGACTAGCGGGACCAGGGAGACCCAGTACTTC. As protein: CASSKTSGTRETQYF.

V gene TRBV11-2 combines with J gene TRBJ2-5; D might be TRBD1 or TRBD2, each matching 5 bases. The DNA end lines up better with TRBJ2-7; the J call may be wrong. This CDR3 has 15 residues. Germline CDR1 is SGHAT and CDR2 is FQNNGV. The CDR3 region is CASSLKGPRAYEQYF. The CDR3 DNA reads TGTGCCAGCAGCTTAAAGGGACCTCGAGCCTACGAGCAGTACTTC.

V and J are TRBV10-3 and TRBJ2-6, with D uncertain. The V end was cut by 5 bases, the J end by 0 bases, with 8 bases between. From germline, CDR1 is ENHRY and CDR2 SYGVKD. This CDR3 spans 15 amino acids. The CDR3 region has the DNA TGTGCCATCAGTCCCACAAGCTCTGGGGCCAACGTCCTGACTTTC. Encoded protein: CAISPTSSGANVLTF.

The CDR3 is CASLRDSDYNEQFF. The CDR3 DNA is TGTGCCAGCCTCCGGGACAGCGATTACAATGAGCAGTTCTTC. This rearrangement joins TRBV2 to TRBJ2-1; 7 positions agree with TRBD1. The germline V gene has CDR1 SNHLY and CDR2 FYNNEI. J gave up 4 bases and V 8 bases, and 8 bases lay outside the gene matches. This CDR3 region has 14 residues.

The V call is TRBV10-3, the J call TRBJ2-3; D unresolved. This CDR3 has 15 amino acids. Germline V gives CDR1 ENHRY, CDR2 SYGVKD. Trimming shortened V by 3 bases and J by 0 bases, and 10 bases separated the two germline ends. CDR3 DNA sequence: TGTGCCATCAGTGAAGTTGGGCCTAGCACAGATACGCAGTATTTT. Translating it yields CAISEVGPSTDTQYF.

The chain links TRBV2 to TRBJ1-2, with D hard to call. The CDR3 is made up of 13 amino acids. V was clipped by 5 bases and J by 5 bases, with 12 bases between them. Germline CDR1 is SNHLY and CDR2 is FYNNEI. The CDR3 loop reads CASSPRASYGYTF. The CDR3 DNA reads TGTGCCAGCAGTCCCCGGGCCAGTTATGGCTACACCTTC. The full variable domain, with the rest looked up from reference TRBV2 and TRBJ1-2, is EPEVTQTPSHQVTQMGQEVILRCVPISNHLYFYWYRQILGQKVEFLVSFYNNEISEKSEIFDDQFSVERPDGSNFTLKIRSTKLEDSAMYFCASSPRASYGYTFGSGTRLTVV.